This TCR beta chain was obtained from a study of PD-1 blockade in classical Hodgkin lymphoma (dated by TCRdb to about 2020). About the study as a whole: Nivolumab dosing was 3 mg/kg intravenously every 2 weeks, continuing until either disease progression or unacceptable toxicity. The study used CyTOF and TCR beta sequencing to define a peripheral blood immune signature of response to PD-1 blockade in classical Hodgkin lymphoma.

What the authors observed across the whole study: A significant rise by C4D1 was seen in CD4+ but not CD8+ TCR diversity (p=0.0027 vs p=0.16), with the rise being most apparent in complete responders (p=0.02). Baseline TCR diversity was reported to be lower in newly diagnosed patients than in healthy donors, and even lower in relapsed/refractory patients. The study was restricted to a single clinical trial cohort, and the causes of repertoire differences, possibly disease activity or prior therapy, were left undefined. Trial patients achieving complete response had baseline diversity similar to newly diagnosed patients, whereas partial responders and progressors had significantly lower diversity. Lower diversity was observed in patients in whom nivolumab was started less than 1 year after ASCT, and these patients were excluded from later analyses so that confounding by immune reconstitution would be avoided.

The intended sense of this specimen's time point label: cycle 4 day 1 (C4D1), after 6 weeks of nivolumab. All trial patients had relapsed after autologous stem cell transplantation, with cohorts A, B and C differing in prior brentuximab vedotin exposure. The trial cohort was composed of 55 to 65 patients with relapsed/refractory classical Hodgkin lymphoma, for whom complete response, partial response or progressive disease was recorded as best overall response. Single-agent nivolumab was administered to trial patients in the multi-cohort phase II CheckMate 205 trial. An independent review committee assessed best overall response using the 2007 International Working Group response criteria. Trial PBMCs were collected just before the start of nivolumab (C1D1) and during therapy at cycle 2 day 1 and cycle 4 day 1. Peripheral blood was collected in 8 mL Vacutainer Cell Preparation Tubes, from which PBMCs were isolated by centrifugation and then cryopreserved.

Points on this clone: What antigen it recognizes has not been identified. No clone much larger than this one lies a single base away; base qualities are absent.

The Qiagen DNeasy kit was used to extract genomic DNA from unsorted PBMCs and from the negatively selected CD4+ and CD8+ fractions. TCR beta CDR3 regions were subjected to amplification by immunoSEQ multiplex PCR with primers that anneal to V and J segments. A synthetic immune receptor repertoire was used to minimize amplification bias, and remaining bias was computationally removed after sequencing. The original pipeline was this. Custom Python scripts were used to quantify repertoire diversity as the Shannon entropy index. Unsorted, CD4+ and CD8+ repertoires were analyzed separately, except in combined analyses where CD4+ and CD8+ sequences were merged in silico. Clonal expansion was defined as a frequency increase of at least 2-fold after treatment compared with C1D1, and clones undetected at baseline were assigned a pseudocount of 0.5. Clones with 0 or 1 copy at C1D1 were defined as singleton clones, while clones with 2 or more copies were defined as non-singleton clones. By matching protein sequences in sorted samples from the same patient, clones expanded in unsorted samples were annotated as CD4+, CD8+ or unknown. Wilcoxon tests were applied to paired samples to test diversity changes from C1D1 to C4D1. TCRdb provides this immuneACCESS table in a form limited to in-frame rearrangements. Some clones are lacking; in checked studies, under half of them reflect an unresolved V gene, and why the rest are absent is not known. Clone size and V and J calls were adopted from that table, with D and trimming inferred from the DNA. Recorded for this sample are around 19,000 clones; nearly 80% of them occurred a single time. The ten largest clones capture 7.2% of the sample.

The origin of this receptor is a human donor with classical Hodgkin lymphoma. This material consisted of peripheral blood mononuclear cells (PBMCs), taken before the fourth cycle of nivolumab.

In nucleotides, the sequence is TGTGCCAGCTCTTGGTCTAGCGGGGGGCCGAACACCGGGGAGCTGTTTTTT. Translated, it gives CASSWSSGGPNTGELFF. The chain is encoded by TRBV18 joined to TRBJ2-2, with 11 central nucleotides matching TRBD2. CDR1 KGHSH and CDR2 LQKENI were looked up in the germline V gene. Unmatched junction bases come to 6, with V trimmed by 6 bases and J by 0 bases. Including the terminal cysteine and phenylalanine, the CDR3 comprises 17 residues. Only the CDR3 DNA stays, 51 bases, in frame from base 1.